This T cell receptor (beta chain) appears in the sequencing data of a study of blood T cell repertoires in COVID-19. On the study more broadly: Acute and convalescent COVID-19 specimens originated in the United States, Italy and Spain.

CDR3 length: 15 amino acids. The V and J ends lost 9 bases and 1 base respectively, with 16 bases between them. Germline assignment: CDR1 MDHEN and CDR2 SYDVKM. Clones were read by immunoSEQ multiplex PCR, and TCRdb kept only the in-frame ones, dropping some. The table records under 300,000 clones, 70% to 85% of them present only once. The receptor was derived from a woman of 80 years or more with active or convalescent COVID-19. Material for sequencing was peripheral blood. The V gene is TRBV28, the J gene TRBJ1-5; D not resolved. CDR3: CARAAPRLSNQPQHF. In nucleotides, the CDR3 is TGTGCCAGAGCCGCTCCACGTTTAAGCAATCAGCCCCAGCATTTT.